Sequencing of this T cell receptor (beta chain) was carried out in a study of control samples from healthy donors and cancer patients. Germline CDR1 and CDR2: SGHNT and YENEEA. V lost 6 bases to trimming and J lost 3 bases, with 14 bases between them. This CDR3 has 14 amino acids. Clones were sequenced by immunoSEQ multiplex PCR, and TCRdb holds only the in-frame ones, with some missing. This table holds fewer than 200,000 clones, around 93% found once. Source material: blood. This chain joins TRBV11-3 and TRBJ1-2; D unresolved. The receptor comes from a woman aged 55-69 years in good health. CDR3 DNA: TGTGCCAGCAGTCTAGGGTCCGCGGACTATGGCTACACCTTC. It encodes CASSLGSADYGYTF.